The 22 T cell receptor beta chains below come from one sample, sequenced in a study of blood T cell repertoires in COVID-19. Sequenced by immunoSEQ multiplex PCR; TCRdb stores in-frame clones only, minus some. The table lists approximately 93,000 clones, about 87% of them singletons. Material for sequencing was peripheral blood. Receptor source: a human donor in a cohort sampled during active COVID-19.

The gene calls are TRBV7-2 and TRBJ2-1, with a tentative D call TRBD2 (5 bases). V dropped 5 bases and J dropped 7 bases, with 12 bases sitting between them. The CDR3 spans 13 residues. Germline V lookup: CDR1 SGHTA, CDR2 FQGNSA. The CDR3 sequence is CASSLRTSNEQFF. The DNA for the CDR3 is TGTGCCAGCAGCCTGAGGACTTCGAATGAGCAGTTCTTC.

The chain employs TRBV28 and TRBJ2-3, with D possibly TRBD2 on 5 matching bases. Trimming stripped 5 bases from V and 3 bases from J, with 15 bases between. Germline V gene lookup returns CDR1 MDHEN and CDR2 SYDVKM. The CDR3 loop spans 15 amino acids. DNA of the CDR3: TGTGCCAGCAGTGCAGCCCTAGGAGGAACAGATACGCAGTATTTT. It specifies CASSAALGGTDTQYF.

J is TRBJ2-2 and V is TRBV19, with 9 bases that match TRBD2. Germline V gene sequence: CDR1 LNHDA, CDR2 SQIVND (reference sequence). Losses at the gene ends were 9 bases for V and 5 bases for J; bases not matched to a gene: 4. The CDR3 length is 13 residues. CDR3 nucleotide sequence: TGTGCCAGCTCCAGCGGGAGGACCGGGGAGCTGTTTTTT. As protein: CASSSGRTGELFF.

This chain joins TRBV3-1 (or the pseudogene TRBV3-2) and TRBJ2-3; no clear D. Germline V lookup: CDR1 LGHDT, CDR2 YNNKEL (reference sequence). The CDR3 is 13 residues long. Between the trimmed V and J ends, which lost 4 bases and 0 bases, there was a span of 5 bases. CDR3 nucleotides: TGTGCCAGCAGCCTTCTCAGCACAGATACGCAGTATTTT. Its protein is CASSLLSTDTQYF.

The sample holds one count of this clone. The chain recombines TRBV5-5 with TRBJ2-3; perhaps TRBD2 as D (5 bases). The CDR3 consists of 15 residues. Between the trimmed V and J ends, which lost 1 base and 4 bases, there was a span of 13 bases. The V gene's germline CDR1 is SGHKS and CDR2 YYEKEE (reference sequence). This CDR3 is CASSLSSTSSDTQYF. The CDR3 region has the DNA TGTGCCAGCAGCTTGTCTAGCACCTCATCAGATACGCAGTATTTT.

This clone has more than one count but fewer than ten. This rearrangement joins TRBV2 to TRBJ1-1, with D possibly being TRBD1 (6 bases). CDR3 length: 14 residues. Germline V CDR1 and CDR2: SNHLY, FYNNEI. V was trimmed by 6 bases and J by 1 base, leaving 12 bases between them. CDR3 nucleotides: TGTGCCAGCAGACCGGGACATCGGAACACTGAAGCTTTCTTT. It codes for CASRPGHRNTEAFF.

J is TRBJ2-7 and V is TRBV29-1, with D perhaps matching TRBD1 (5 bases). Between the trimmed V and J ends, which lost 3 bases and 3 bases, there was a span of 6 bases. From germline, CDR1 is SQVTM and CDR2 ANQGSEA. The CDR3 totals 11 residues. The CDR3 region has the DNA TGCAGCGTTGACAGGGACTACGAGCAGTACTTC. Translated, it gives CSVDRDYEQYF.

The rearrangement links TRBV27 to TRBJ2-1; 7 bases align to TRBD1. Germline V gene data show CDR1 as MNHEY and CDR2 as SMNVEV (reference sequence). The CDR3 contains 14 residues. V was clipped by 2 bases and J by 4 bases; unmatched bases: 2. This CDR3 is CASSLGTVYNEQFF. DNA of the CDR3: TGTGCCAGCAGTTTAGGGACAGTATACAATGAGCAGTTCTTC.

The V gene is TRBV19, the J gene TRBJ1-2; TRBD1 aligns across 8 bases. V shed 4 bases, J shed 7 bases, and the junction held 8 bases outside the gene matches. The CDR3 has 14 amino acids. The germline V gene encodes CDR1 LNHDA and CDR2 SQIVND (reference sequence). The CDR3: CASSTSGGMSGYTF. DNA for the CDR3: TGTGCCAGTAGTACCTCAGGGGGCATGAGTGGCTACACCTTC.

This clone was seen only once. The chain joins TRBV6-5 to TRBJ2-1, with 12 bases fitting TRBD2. The germline V gene encodes CDR1 MNHEY and CDR2 SVGAGI. The CDR3 contains 13 residues. The trim removed 7 bases at V and 8 bases at J, leaving 3 bases unmatched. DNA of the CDR3: TGTGCCAGCAAGGGACTAGCGGGCCATGAGCAGTTCTTC. The encoded protein is CASKGLAGHEQFF.

V and J are TRBV5-1 and TRBJ2-3; TRBD2 matches 12 bases. Per germline, CDR1 SGHRS and CDR2 YFSETQ. V shed 4 bases and J 2 bases; nucleotides not matched to a gene: 8. CDR3 length equals 17 residues. The CDR3 here is CASSPGTSGSFTDTQYF. The DNA for the CDR3 is TGCGCCAGCAGCCCTGGGACTAGCGGGTCCTTCACAGATACGCAGTATTTT.

This chain links TRBV12-3 or TRBV12-4 with TRBJ2-7; TRBD1 agrees at 9 bases. Trimming at V came to 5 bases and at J to 3 bases, leaving 2 bases not matched to a gene. The CDR3 runs to 13 residues. CDR3 nucleotides: TGTGCCAGCAGTCGGGGACAGGGCTACGAGCAGTACTTC. It is translated as CASSRGQGYEQYF.

For the CDR3, the DNA is TGCAGCGTTGGGACAACTGGAAACACCATATATTTT. Translating gives CSVGTTGNTIYF. The V gene is TRBV29-1, the J gene TRBJ1-3, with D possibly TRBD1 on 5 matching bases. With 4 bases removed from V and 2 bases from J, the gap between germline ends came to 6 bases. The germline gives CDR1 SQVTM, CDR2 ANQGSEA. This CDR3 spans 12 amino acids.

The gene calls are TRBV5-3 and TRBJ2-7; D is possibly TRBD1 (6 bases). Being an ORF, TRBV5-3 has a function that is uncertain. Trimming left V 3 bases short and J 2 bases short, with 9 bases between. The CDR3 totals 13 residues. CDR3 in DNA: TGTGCCAGAAGCTCCAGGACAGCCTACGAGCAGTACTTC. Translated: CARSSRTAYEQYF.

This clone was detected only a few times. The V and J genes are TRBV28 and TRBJ2-5, with a possible D match to TRBD1 (5 bases). Between the trimmed V and J ends, which lost 6 bases and 6 bases, there was a span of 17 bases. The CDR3 length is 14 residues. Germline lookup yields CDR1 MDHEN and CDR2 SYDVKM. CDR3 sequence (DNA): TGTGCCAGCAGCACTCCGTTTAACAGGAAGACCCAGTACTTC. It translates to CASSTPFNRKTQYF.

This chain connects TRBV2 to TRBJ2-2, with D perhaps matching TRBD1 (5 bases). This CDR3 is 15 amino acids long. The V and J ends lost 4 bases and 3 bases respectively, with 12 bases between them. Germline V gene sequence: CDR1 SNHLY, CDR2 FYNNEI. CDR3 bases: TGTGCCAGCAGTGGTGAGGCAGGGCACACCGGGGAGCTGTTTTTT. Residues: CASSGEAGHTGELFF. Combining the CDR3 with reference TRBV2 and TRBJ2-2 gives the whole variable domain EPEVTQTPSHQVTQMGQEVILRCVPISNHLYFYWYRQILGQKVEFLVSFYNNEISEKSEIFDDQFSVERPDGSNFTLKIRSTKLEDSAMYFCASSGEAGHTGELFFGEGSRLTVL.

V gene TRBV10-3 combines with J gene TRBJ2-3; D uncertain. The germline V and J ends were trimmed by 6 bases and 0 bases, with 10 bases remaining between them. The CDR3 contains 14 residues. From germline, CDR1 is ENHRY and CDR2 SYGVKD. The CDR3 region has the DNA TGTGCCATCAGCCCAAAACATAGCACAGATACGCAGTATTTT. Its protein is CAISPKHSTDTQYF.

This clone was recorded once. The chain couples TRBV24-1 to TRBJ2-4, with D perhaps TRBD2 (6 bases). The germline CDR1 and CDR2 sequences are KGHDR and SFDVKD. The CDR3 runs 16 residues. Trimming took off 10 bases at V and 5 bases at J, with 23 bases between the two ends. DNA for the CDR3: TGTGCCACTGCAGTAGGAGGGCCCAGGGCCCAAAACATTCAGTACTTC. As protein: CATAVGGPRAQNIQYF.

V gene TRBV3-1 (or the pseudogene TRBV3-2) combines with J gene TRBJ1-2, with 11 positions matching TRBD1. The CDR3 has 15 amino acids. Germline loops: CDR1 LGHDT, CDR2 YNNKEL (reference sequence). With 3 bases clipped from V and 8 bases from J, the junction kept 8 bases outside the gene matches. This chain's CDR3 is CASSHPGQGAWGYTF. The CDR3 DNA reads TGTGCCAGCAGCCACCCAGGACAGGGGGCATGGGGCTACACCTTC.

The genes are TRBV19 and TRBJ2-3; 7 bases map to TRBD2. Per germline, CDR1 LNHDA and CDR2 SQIVND (reference sequence). The junction had 3 bases not matched to a gene; V was cut back by 2 bases and J by 1 base. The CDR3 runs to 15 residues. The CDR3 coding sequence is TGTGCCAGTAGTATAAAGGGAGGGCGCACAGATACGCAGTATTTT. As protein: CASSIKGGRTDTQYF.

The chain couples TRBV6-5 to TRBJ2-2; maybe TRBD2 (5 bases). This CDR3 region has 15 residues. V dropped 2 bases and J dropped 0 bases, with 7 bases sitting between them. Germline values: CDR1 MNHEY, CDR2 SVGAGI. CDR3 sequence: CASSYNGANTGELFF. In DNA, the CDR3 is TGTGCCAGCAGTTACAACGGGGCGAACACCGGGGAGCTGTTTTTT.

This chain links TRBV3-1 (or the pseudogene TRBV3-2) with TRBJ2-1, with 9 positions matching TRBD1. J lost 6 bases, V lost 4 bases, and 4 bases had no gene match. Germline V gene sequence: CDR1 LGHDT, CDR2 YNNKEL (reference sequence). The CDR3 runs to 14 residues. In nucleotides, the CDR3 is TGTGCCAGCAGCCGGATGGGACAGGGCAATGAGCAGTTCTTC. Protein: CASSRMGQGNEQFF.